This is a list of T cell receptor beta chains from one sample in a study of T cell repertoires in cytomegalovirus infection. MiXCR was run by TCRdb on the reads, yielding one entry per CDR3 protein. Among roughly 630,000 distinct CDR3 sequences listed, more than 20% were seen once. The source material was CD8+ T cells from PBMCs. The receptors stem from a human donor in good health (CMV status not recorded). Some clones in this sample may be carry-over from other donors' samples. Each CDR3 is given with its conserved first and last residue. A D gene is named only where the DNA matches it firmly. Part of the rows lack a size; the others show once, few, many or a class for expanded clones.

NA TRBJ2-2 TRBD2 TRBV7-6 TGTGTCAGCAGGAATCTAGCGGGGGACACCGGGGAGCTGTTTTTT CVSRNLAGDTGELFF
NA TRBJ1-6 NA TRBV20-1 TGCAGTGCTAGAGATTTCGACAGTGTTAATTCACCCCTCCACTTT CSARDFDSVNSPLHF
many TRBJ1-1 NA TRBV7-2 TGTGCCAGCAGCTTAGCGGGGCAGGGGAACACTGAAGCTTTCTTT CASSLAGQGNTEAFF
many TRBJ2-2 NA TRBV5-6 TGTGCCAGCAGCTTGGTTGGGGCTCACGGGGAGCTGTTTTTT CASSLVGAHGELFF
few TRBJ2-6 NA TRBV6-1 TGTGCCAGCAGCGGTTCACGGAGCTCTGGGGCCAACGTCCTGACTTTC CASSGSRSSGANVLTF
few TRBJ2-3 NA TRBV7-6 TGTGCCAGCAGCTTAGCGGCCAGGGTAACAGATACGCAGTATTTT CASSLAARVTDTQYF
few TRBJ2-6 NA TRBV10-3 TGTGCCATCCTCGTACAAACTGGGAGCGGAGGGGCCAACGTCCTGACTTTC CAILVQTGSGGANVLTF
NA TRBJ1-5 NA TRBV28 TGTGCCAGCAGTTCCCTCCACCCCCAGCATTTT CASSSLHPQHF
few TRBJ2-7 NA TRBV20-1 TGCAGTGCTAGAGGCCTCCTTCCAGGGTTTGAGTACGAGCAGTACTTC CSARGLLPGFEYEQYF
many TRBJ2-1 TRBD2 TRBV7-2 TGTGCCAGCAGCGTTCCCGGGACTAGCGGGGGGGGTGGCAATGAGCAGTTCTTC CASSVPGTSGGGGNEQFF
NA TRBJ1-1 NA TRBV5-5 TGTGCCAGCAGCCCGGAAGGGTTCGACACTGAAGCTTTCTTT CASSPEGFDTEAFF
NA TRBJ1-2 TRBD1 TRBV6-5 TGTGCCAGCAGTTACCGTTACGGACAGGGGGCAGATGGCTACACCTTC CASSYRYGQGADGYTF
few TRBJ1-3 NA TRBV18 TGTGCCAGCTCACCGGAGAGGTTTGGAAACACCATATATTTT CASSPERFGNTIYF
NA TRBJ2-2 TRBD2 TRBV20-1 TGCAGTGCACCGGGAGGGGAGGACACCGGGGAGCTGTTTTTT CSAPGGEDTGELFF
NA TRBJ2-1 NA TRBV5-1 TGCGCCAGCAGCTACGGGGCCCCATCCTACAATGAGCAGTTCTTC CASSYGAPSYNEQFF
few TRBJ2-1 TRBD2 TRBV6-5 TGTGCCAGCAGCGGGGGGGGGACGTTCAATGAGCAGTTCTTC CASSGGGTFNEQFF
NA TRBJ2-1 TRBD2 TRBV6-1 TGTGCCAGCAGACCCTCTAGCGGGGTCTCGTACAATGAGCAGTTCTTC CASRPSSGVSYNEQFF
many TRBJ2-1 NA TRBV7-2 TGTGCCAGCAGCTTAGTCCTAAACAATGAGCAGTTCTTC CASSLVLNNEQFF
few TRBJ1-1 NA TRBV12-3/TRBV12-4 TGTGCCAGCAGGGGGGACTGGGGCCACACTGAAGCTTTCTTT CASRGDWGHTEAFF
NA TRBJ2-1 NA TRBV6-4 TGTGCCAGCAGTAAACGGTGGAGGGTAGGGGATGAGCAGTTCTTC CASSKRWRVGDEQFF
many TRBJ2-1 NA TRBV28 TGTGCCAGCAGTTTCCCCGGCGGCACTGTTACCTACAATGAGCAGTTCTTC CASSFPGGTVTYNEQFF
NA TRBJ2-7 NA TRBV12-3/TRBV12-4 TGTGCCAGCAGTTTTGTCAGCTCGGGCGAGCAGTACTTC CASSFVSSGEQYF
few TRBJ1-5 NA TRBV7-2 TGTGCCAGCAGCGAGGGTCATCAGCCCCAGCATTTT CASSEGHQPQHF
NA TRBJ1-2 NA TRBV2 TGTGCCACTGCTATAAAGTCTGGCTACACCTTC CATAIKSGYTF
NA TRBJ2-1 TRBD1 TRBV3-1 TGTGCCACCATCGAAAGGACAGGGGTTAGTGGGGAGACCTACAATGAGCAGTTCTTC CATIERTGVSGETYNEQFF
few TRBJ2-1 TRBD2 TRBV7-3 TGTGCCAGCAGCCTCGGACTAGCATGGGGCGATGAGCAGTTCTTC CASSLGLAWGDEQFF
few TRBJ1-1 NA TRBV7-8 TGTGCCAGCAGCCCTGAGGGGTGGACAATAACTAACACTGAAGCTTTCTTT CASSPEGWTITNTEAFF
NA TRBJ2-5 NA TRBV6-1 TGTGCCAACAGTGAAAAGTATTGGGAGACCCAGTACTTC CANSEKYWETQYF
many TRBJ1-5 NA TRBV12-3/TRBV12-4 TGTGCCAGCAGTTGGACAGTGGATAGCAATCAGCCCCAGCATTTT CASSWTVDSNQPQHF
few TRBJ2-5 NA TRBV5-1 TGCGCCAGCAGCTTGGTGACAGGGTTGCCAGCGGGGGCTCGGGAGACCCAGTACTTC CASSLVTGLPAGARETQYF
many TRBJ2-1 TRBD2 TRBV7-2 TGTGCCAGCAGCTCCACACTATATAGAACCCCGACTAGCGGGGGAGGAAATGAGCAGTTCTTC CASSSTLYRTPTSGGGNEQFF
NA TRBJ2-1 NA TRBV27 TGTGCCAGCAGTTTCCGTTATAGCTCCTACAATGAGCAGTTCTTC CASSFRYSSYNEQFF
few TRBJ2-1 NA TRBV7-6 TGTGCCAGCAGCGCCACTTCAAAGGGCTCCTACAATGAGCAGTTCTTC CASSATSKGSYNEQFF
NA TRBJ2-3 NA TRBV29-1 TGCAGCGTCGTTGGAGGGGGGGCCGCAGATACGCAGTATTTT CSVVGGGAADTQYF
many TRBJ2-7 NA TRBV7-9 TGTGCCAGCAGTCGGACGGTCGATTGGGATCGTAAGCAGTACTTC CASSRTVDWDRKQYF
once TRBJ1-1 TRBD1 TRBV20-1 TGCAGTGCTAGGATAACAGGGGAAATGAACACTGAAGCTTTCTTT CSARITGEMNTEAFF
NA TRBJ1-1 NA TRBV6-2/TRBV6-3 TGTGCCAGCAGTTACCAAACCGACAAGAACACTGAAGCTTTCTTT CASSYQTDKNTEAFF
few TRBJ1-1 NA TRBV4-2 TGTGCCAGCAGCCAAAAAAGGGGGACTGAAGCTTTCTTT CASSQKRGTEAFF
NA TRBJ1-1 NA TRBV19 TGTGCCAGTAGTATAGATCTCCCGTCAACTGAAGCTTTCTTT CASSIDLPSTEAFF
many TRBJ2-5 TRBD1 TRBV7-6 TGTGCCAGCAGCTTCACGGGACAGGGGCAAGAGACCCAGTACTTC CASSFTGQGQETQYF
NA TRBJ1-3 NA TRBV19 TGTACCAGTAGTATGCGGGGGCGAGCCGGAAACACCATATATTTT CTSSMRGRAGNTIYF
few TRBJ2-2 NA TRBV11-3 TGTGCCAGCAGCTCGACCTGGGACTCCAACACCGGGGAGCTGTTTTTT CASSSTWDSNTGELFF
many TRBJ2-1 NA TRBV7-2 TGTGCCAGCAGCTTACCGACTAGAACCTCCTACAATGAGCAGTTCTTC CASSLPTRTSYNEQFF
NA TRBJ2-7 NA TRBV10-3 TGTGGCATCAGTGATCGGGGCTACGAGCAGTACTTC CGISDRGYEQYF
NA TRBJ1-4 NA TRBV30 TGTGCCTGGAAGTTTGGGACCGTCAATGAAAAACTGTTTTTT CAWKFGTVNEKLFF
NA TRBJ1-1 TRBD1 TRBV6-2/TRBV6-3 TGTGCCAGCAGGGACAGGGATACGACTGAAGCTTTCTTT CASRDRDTTEAFF
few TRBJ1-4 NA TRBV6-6 TGTGCCAGCAGTCATGACGGATATAATGAAAAACTGTTTTTT CASSHDGYNEKLFF
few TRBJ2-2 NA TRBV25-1 TGTGCCAGCACTGGGGACAAGAACACCGGGGAGCTGTTTTTT CASTGDKNTGELFF
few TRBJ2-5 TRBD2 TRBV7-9 TGTGCCAGCAGCTCTAGCGGGGGGGTTGAGACCCAGTACTTC CASSSSGGVETQYF
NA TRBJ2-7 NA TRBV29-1 TGCAGCGTTGTTTGGGGGACGATCACCAACGAGCAGTACTTC CSVVWGTITNEQYF
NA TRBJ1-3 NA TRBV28 TGTGCCAGCAGTAGGGACGGCTTCTCTGGAAACACCATATATTTT CASSRDGFSGNTIYF